These T cell receptor beta chains were read from a single sample in a study of T cell responses to AZD1222 COVID-19 vaccine. Sequencing used immunoSEQ multiplex PCR; TCRdb keeps in-frame clones, though not all of them. Among around 180,000 clones, 85% to 90% were seen once, and the ten largest hold around 5.8%. Sequencing was performed on peripheral blood, taken on day 0 of AZD1222 vaccination. The receptors originated from an adult in good health. The CDR3 runs from the conserved cysteine through the conserved F or W. A D gene is named only where the DNA matches it firmly. Expanded clones get a size class; other rows say once, few or many, or leave the size out.

TRBJ2-7 TRBV24-1 TRBD1 . TGTGCCACCAGTGACACTGGGACAGGTGATGGCCACGAGCAGTACTTC CATSDTGTGDGHEQYF
TRBJ2-7 TRBV18 . . TGTGCCAGCTCAGATATTAGACAGAACCGATACGAGCAGTACTTC CASSDIRQNRYEQYF
TRBJ2-7 TRBV19 . once TGTGCCAGTAGTATCGGCACAGTCTCCTACGAGCAGTACTTC CASSIGTVSYEQYF
TRBJ2-7 TRBV7-2 . . TGTGCCAGCAGCTCGGAATATTCAACCTACGAGCAGTACTTC CASSSEYSTYEQYF
TRBJ2-4 TRBV6-6 . . TGTGCCGCCAGCAGATTATTGACGGCAGGGAAAAACATTCAGTACTTC CAASRLLTAGKNIQYF
TRBJ1-6 TRBV28 . . TGTGCCAGCAGTTCCACAGGGTTCGGGTCACCCCTCCACTTT CASSSTGFGSPLHF
TRBJ1-4 TRBV11-2 . . TGTGCCAGCAGCCCTGCCCGTGGGGGAAAACTGTTTTTT CASSPARGGKLFF
TRBJ2-7 TRBV18 TRBD2 . TGTGCCAGCTCACCACTGAGGGGAGGGACTAGCGGGTCCTACGAGCAGTACTTC CASSPLRGGTSGSYEQYF
TRBJ2-7 TRBV19 TRBD1 . TGTGCCAGTAAGGACAGGGTCATCTCCTACGAGCAGTACTTC CASKDRVISYEQYF
TRBJ2-5 TRBV6-6 TRBD1 . TGTGCCAGCAATCGACAGGGGTTAGGAGAGACCCAGTACTTC CASNRQGLGETQYF
TRBJ2-4 TRBV5-1 TRBD1 . TGCGCCAGCAGCGGTGGACAGGGAAAAAACATTCAGTACTTC CASSGGQGKNIQYF
TRBJ2-2 TRBV4-2 . . TGTGCCAGCGGATATACGGAGAGCGGAAGGACCGGGGAGCTGTTTTTT CASGYTESGRTGELFF
TRBJ1-2 TRBV19 . . TGTGCCAGTAGTAGGAGTCGTCAGGGAGGTAACTATGGCTACACCTTC CASSRSRQGGNYGYTF
TRBJ2-7 TRBV18 TRBD2 . TGTGCCAGCTCATCACTAGCGGGTTTCTACGAGCAGTACTTC CASSSLAGFYEQYF
TRBJ1-4 TRBV30 . . TGTGCCTGGAGCCCCCGGGCCCGAGGAAGGGCGACTAATGAAAAACTGTTTTTT CAWSPRARGRATNEKLFF
TRBJ2-3 TRBV7-2 TRBD2 . TGTGCCAGCAGCCCCCCCCCGGGGGGGCGCCGAGCAGATACGCAGTATTTT CASSPPPGGRRADTQYF